Sequencing of this T cell receptor (beta chain) was carried out in a study of blood T cell repertoires in COVID-19. The repertoire was sequenced with immunoSEQ multiplex PCR; TCRdb's copy has only in-frame clones and lacks some. Of roughly 500,000 clones in the sample, approximately 87% were seen once. CDR3 size: 15 residues. Trimming cost V 4 bases and J 2 bases; bases outside gene matches: 6. Germline lookup yields CDR1 SGHDT and CDR2 YYEEEE. This clonotype originated in a woman in her 40s who had recovered from COVID-19. The chain couples TRBV5-6 to TRBJ2-3; TRBD2 matches 8 bases. What was sequenced was PBMCs or T cells enriched from blood (not recorded which). The CDR3 here is CASSHIAGTTDTQYF. In DNA, the CDR3 is TGTGCCAGCAGCCATATAGCGGGAACCACAGATACGCAGTATTTT. Supplemented by reference TRBV5-6 and TRBJ2-3, the full variable domain reads DAGVTQSPTHLIKTRGQQVTLRCSPKSGHDTVSWYQQALGQGPQFIFQYYEEEERQRGNFPDRFSGHQFPNYSSELNVNALLLGDSALYLCASSHIAGTTDTQYFGPGTRLTVL.